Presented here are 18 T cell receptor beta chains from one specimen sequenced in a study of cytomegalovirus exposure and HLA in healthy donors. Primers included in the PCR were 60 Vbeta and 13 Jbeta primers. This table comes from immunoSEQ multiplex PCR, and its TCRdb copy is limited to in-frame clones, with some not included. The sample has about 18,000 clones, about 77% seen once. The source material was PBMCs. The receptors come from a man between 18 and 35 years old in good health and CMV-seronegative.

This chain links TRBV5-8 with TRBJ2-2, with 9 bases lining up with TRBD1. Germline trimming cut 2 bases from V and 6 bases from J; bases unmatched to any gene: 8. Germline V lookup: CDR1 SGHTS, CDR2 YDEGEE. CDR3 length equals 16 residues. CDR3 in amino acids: CASSLQGALPAGELFF. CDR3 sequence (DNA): TGTGCCAGCAGCTTACAGGGGGCCCTCCCCGCCGGGGAGCTGTTTTTT.

CDR3 loop: CAWSVLDSLRETQYF. Written as DNA, the CDR3 is TGTGCCTGGAGTGTACTCGACAGCCTCAGGGAGACCCAGTACTTC. This chain uses TRBV30 with TRBJ2-5, with D possibly matching TRBD1 (5 bases). The CDR3 length is 15 residues. With 0 bases removed from V and 5 bases from J, the gap between germline ends came to 16 bases. Germline V lookup: CDR1 GTSNPN, CDR2 SVGIG (reference sequence).

CDR3 region: CASSFRTSRNTGELFF. The CDR3 DNA is TGTGCCAGCAGCTTCAGGACTAGCAGGAACACCGGGGAGCTGTTTTTT. This chain joins TRBV5-6 and TRBJ2-2; 8 nucleotides agree with TRBD2. This CDR3 has 16 amino acids. V was pared by 2 bases and J by 1 base, with 4 bases of the junction left unmatched. The germline V gene has CDR1 SGHDT and CDR2 YYEEEE. Complete variable domain (other parts from reference TRBV5-6 and TRBJ2-2): DAGVTQSPTHLIKTRGQQVTLRCSPKSGHDTVSWYQQALGQGPQFIFQYYEEEERQRGNFPDRFSGHQFPNYSSELNVNALLLGDSALYLCASSFRTSRNTGELFFGEGSRLTVL.

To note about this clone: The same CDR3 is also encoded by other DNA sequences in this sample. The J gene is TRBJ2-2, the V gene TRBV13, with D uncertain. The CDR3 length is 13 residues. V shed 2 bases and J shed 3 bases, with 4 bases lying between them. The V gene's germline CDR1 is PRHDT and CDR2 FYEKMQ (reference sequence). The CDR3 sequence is CASSLLYTGELFF. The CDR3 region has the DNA TGTGCCAGCAGCTTACTGTACACCGGGGAGCTGTTTTTT.

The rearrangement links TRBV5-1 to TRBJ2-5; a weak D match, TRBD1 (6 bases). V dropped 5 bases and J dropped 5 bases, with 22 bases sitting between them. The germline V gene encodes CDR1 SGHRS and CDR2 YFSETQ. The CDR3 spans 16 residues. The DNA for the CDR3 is TGCGCCAGCAGTTGGGATTATTCACAGGGTAGGGAGACCCAGTACTTC. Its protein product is CASSWDYSQGRETQYF.

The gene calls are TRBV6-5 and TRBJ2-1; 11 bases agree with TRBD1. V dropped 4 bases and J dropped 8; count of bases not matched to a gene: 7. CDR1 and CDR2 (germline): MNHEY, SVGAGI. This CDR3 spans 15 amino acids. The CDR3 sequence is CASSSGTGGGHEQFF. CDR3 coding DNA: TGTGCCAGCAGTTCCGGGACAGGGGGTGGTCATGAGCAGTTCTTC.

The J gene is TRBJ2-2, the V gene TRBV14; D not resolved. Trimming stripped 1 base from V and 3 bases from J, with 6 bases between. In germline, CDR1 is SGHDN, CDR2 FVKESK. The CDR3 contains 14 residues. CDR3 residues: CASSQATYTGELFF. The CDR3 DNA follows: TGTGCCAGCAGCCAAGCTACGTACACCGGGGAGCTGTTTTTT.

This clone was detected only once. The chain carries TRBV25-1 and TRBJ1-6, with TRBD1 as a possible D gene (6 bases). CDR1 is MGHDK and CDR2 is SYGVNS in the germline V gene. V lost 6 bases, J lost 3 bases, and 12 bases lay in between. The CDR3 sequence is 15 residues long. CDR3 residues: CASRDSLGYNSPLHF. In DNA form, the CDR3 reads TGTGCCAGCAGGGACAGCCTTGGCTATAATTCACCCCTCCACTTT.

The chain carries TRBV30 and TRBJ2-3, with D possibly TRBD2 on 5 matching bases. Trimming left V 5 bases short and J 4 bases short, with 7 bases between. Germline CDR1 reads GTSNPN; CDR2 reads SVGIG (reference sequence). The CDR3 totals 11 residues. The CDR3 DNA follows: TGTGCCTGGTCCGGGGCAGATACGCAGTATTTT. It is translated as CAWSGADTQYF.

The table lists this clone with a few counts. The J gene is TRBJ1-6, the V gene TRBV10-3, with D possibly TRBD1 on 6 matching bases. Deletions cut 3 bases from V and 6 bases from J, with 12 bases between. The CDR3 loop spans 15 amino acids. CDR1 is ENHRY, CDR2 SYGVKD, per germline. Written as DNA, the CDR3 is TGTGCCATCAGTGATGCAGGGGTTGCTAATTCACCCCTCCACTTT. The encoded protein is CAISDAGVANSPLHF.

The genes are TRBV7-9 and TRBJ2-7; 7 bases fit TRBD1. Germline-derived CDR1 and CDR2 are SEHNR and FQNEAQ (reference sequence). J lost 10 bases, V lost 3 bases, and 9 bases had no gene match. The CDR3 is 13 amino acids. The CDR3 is CASSFSDRALQYF. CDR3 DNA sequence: TGTGCCAGCAGCTTCAGCGACAGGGCCCTACAGTACTTC.

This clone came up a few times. CDR3 sequence: CASSYSTQGAYEQYF. The DNA for the CDR3 is TGTGCCAGCAGTTACTCGACACAGGGGGCCTACGAGCAGTACTTC. The V call is TRBV6-5, the J call TRBJ2-7, with 8 bases fitting TRBD1. Germline CDR1 reads MNHEY; CDR2 reads SVGAGI. V dropped 0 bases and J dropped 2; count of bases not matched to a gene: 3. The CDR3 sequence is 15 residues long.

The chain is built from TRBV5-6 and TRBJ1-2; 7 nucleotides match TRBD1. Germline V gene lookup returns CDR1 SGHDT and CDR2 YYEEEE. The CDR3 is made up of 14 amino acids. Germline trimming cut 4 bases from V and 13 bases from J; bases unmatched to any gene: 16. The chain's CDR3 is CASSPTTSQGVGTF. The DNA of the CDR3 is TGTGCCAGCAGCCCCACGACGTCGCAGGGGGTAGGCACCTTC.

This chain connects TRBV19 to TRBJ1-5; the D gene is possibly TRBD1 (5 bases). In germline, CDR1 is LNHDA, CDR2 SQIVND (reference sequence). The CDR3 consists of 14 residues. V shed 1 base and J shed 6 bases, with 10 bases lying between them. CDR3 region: CASSIAGGSQPQHF. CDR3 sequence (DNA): TGTGCCAGTAGTATAGCGGGGGGGAGTCAGCCCCAGCATTTT.

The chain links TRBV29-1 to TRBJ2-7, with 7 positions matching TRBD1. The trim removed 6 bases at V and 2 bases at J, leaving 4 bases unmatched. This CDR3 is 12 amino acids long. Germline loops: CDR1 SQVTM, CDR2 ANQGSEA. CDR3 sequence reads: CSVQDRPYEQYF. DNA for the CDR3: TGCAGCGTCCAGGACAGGCCCTACGAGCAGTACTTC.

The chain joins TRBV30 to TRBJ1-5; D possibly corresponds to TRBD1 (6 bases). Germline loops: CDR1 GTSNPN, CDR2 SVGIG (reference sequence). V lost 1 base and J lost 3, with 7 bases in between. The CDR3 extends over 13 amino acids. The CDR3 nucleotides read TGTGCCTGGAGTGGACAGGTCAATCAGCCCCAGCATTTT. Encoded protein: CAWSGQVNQPQHF.

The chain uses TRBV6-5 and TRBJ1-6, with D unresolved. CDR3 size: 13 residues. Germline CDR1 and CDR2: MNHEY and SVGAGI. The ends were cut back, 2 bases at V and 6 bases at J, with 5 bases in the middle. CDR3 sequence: CASSYTGNSPLHF. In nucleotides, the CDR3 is TGTGCCAGCAGTTACACGGGTAATTCACCCCTCCACTTT.

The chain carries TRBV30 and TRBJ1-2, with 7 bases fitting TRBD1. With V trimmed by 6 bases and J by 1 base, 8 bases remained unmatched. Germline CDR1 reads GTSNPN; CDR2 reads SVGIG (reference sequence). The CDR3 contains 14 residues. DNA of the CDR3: TGTGCCTGCGGCCAGGGGGTTTTTAACTATGGCTACACCTTC. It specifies CACGQGVFNYGYTF.